The clone carrying this T cell receptor (beta chain) was seen ten or more times. No antigen is known for it. Germline V gives CDR1 LGHNA, CDR2 YNFKEQ. This CDR3 has 14 residues. Trimming took off 2 bases at V and 1 base at J, with 8 bases between the two ends. The data are from a study of identical twins. Whole-study findings and limits: Zero-insertion analyses could be partly confounded by invariant MAIT and iNKT cells.

A universal primer site was incorporated via template switching, and the cDNA contained unique molecular identifiers. TCRdb re-derived calls from the 5' RACE reads in MiXCR, one entry per CDR3 protein. The table records 450,000 or so distinct CDR3 sequences, around 18% of them present only once. Only healthy Caucasians were included as donors. The sequence came from a man aged 50 to 59 in good health. Sample: naive T cells sorted from blood. J is TRBJ1-1 and V is TRBV4-2; D call uncertain. The CDR3 DNA is TGTGCCAGCAGCCAACCTCAGGCGAACACTGAAGCTTTCTTT. Residues: CASSQPQANTEAFF.